This paragraph covers one TCR beta chain sequence. This sample was taken from a study of pediatric ulcerative colitis. Generated by immunoSEQ multiplex PCR, the TCRdb table keeps only in-frame clones and is missing some. The repertoire holds 45,000 to 55,000 clones, about 78% seen once, with around 3.8% in the top ten. Germline loops: CDR1 MDHEN, CDR2 SYDVKM. The CDR3 length is 14 residues. Trimming took 8 bases from V and 7 from J; bases not matched to a gene: 11. Rectal tissue came from one to two pinch biopsies taken at colonoscopy. The clonotype originates from a girl aged 5-17 years with moderate ulcerative colitis. The specimen was gut tissue. The chain is built from TRBV28 and TRBJ1-5; 7 nucleotides agree with TRBD1. For the CDR3, the DNA is TGTGCCAGCTGCTTAACAGGGGCGGACCAGCCCCAGCATTTT. This sequence encodes CASCLTGADQPQHF.